The sequence of this T cell receptor (beta chain) was determined in a study of response to subunit inactivated influenza vaccine listed by TCRdb under 2018. Context from the whole study: Deep quantitative profiling of the T cell receptor repertoire was used in the study to follow responses to a trivalent subunit inactivated influenza vaccine.

The library was made by RT-PCR. This sample was sequenced with an Illumina HiSeq 2500. TCRdb trimmed the raw reads at Q25, called clones with MiXCR and kept productive beta chains. Every CDR3 protein is listed once, alongside the most common genes and DNA of its rows. The sample table shows about 530,000 distinct CDR3 sequences, and roughly 13% are seen once. Of the sample, 10% to 15% is held by the ten largest clones. Taken with the paper, the label for time point translates to: 45 days after influenza vaccine administration. This clonotype was seen many times. Its antigen target is currently unknown. Base qualities are not provided; no much larger clone lies one nucleotide away. V has 4 bases trimmed and J has 0 bases trimmed; junction bases matching no gene number 8. The CDR3 contains 17 residues, cysteine and phenylalanine counted. Only the CDR3 DNA stays, 51 bases, in frame from base 1. CDR1 and CDR2 (SGHRS, YFSETQ) derive from the germline V gene.

General study outcomes and caveats: It was suggested by the authors that each seasonal influenza vaccination may recruit only a limited number of new T cells.

Sequences were derived from PBMCs from blood, sampled around seven weeks after vaccination. The origin of this receptor is a middle-aged man who received an inactivated influenza vaccine. Donor details come from another sample of the same person, matched by shared clones. The chain is assembled from TRBV5-1 and TRBJ2-7; 12 junctional bases match TRBD1. The CDR3 protein sequence reads: CASSEGTGGIYSYEQYF. Here is the DNA: TGCGCCAGCAGCGAGGGGACAGGGGGCATTTACTCCTACGAGCAGTACTTC. With all but the CDR3 taken from the reference TRBV5-1 and TRBJ2-7 genes, the full variable domain is: KAGVTQTPRYLIKTRGQQVTLSCSPISGHRSVSWYQQTPGQGLQFLFEYFSETQRNKGNFPGRFSGRQFSNSRSEMNVSTLELGDSALYLCASSEGTGGIYSYEQYFGPGTRLTVT.